One and the same sample provided the 19 T cell receptor beta chains below, sequenced in a study of blood T cell repertoires in COVID-19. Data came from immunoSEQ multiplex PCR; TCRdb stores just in-frame clones and leaves some out. The sample lists 120,000 or so clones; approximately 83% were seen once. Sequencing input: peripheral blood. The receptors shown here come from a man of 80 years or more with active or convalescent COVID-19.

This chain joins TRBV6-2 or TRBV6-3 and TRBJ2-3; TRBD2 aligns across 8 bases. With V trimmed by 5 bases and J by 7 bases, 8 bases remained unmatched. CDR3 length: 14 amino acids. In germline, CDR1 is MNHEY, CDR2 SVGEGT. This chain's CDR3 is CASSQAGVRYTQYF. Written as DNA, the CDR3 is TGTGCCAGCAGTCAAGCGGGAGTGAGGTATACGCAGTATTTT.

The rearrangement uses TRBV18 and TRBJ1-5, with 8 bases that match TRBD1. The CDR3 is 15 residues long. V was pared by 4 bases and J by 10 bases, with 12 bases of the junction left unmatched. Germline V gene data show CDR1 as KGHSH and CDR2 as LQKENI. The chain's CDR3 is CASSQQGVPLPPQHF. CDR3 bases: TGTGCCAGCTCACAACAGGGGGTCCCCCTCCCTCCCCAGCATTTT. The full variable domain, rest sourced from reference TRBV18 and TRBJ1-5, is NAGVMQNPRHLVRRRGQEARLRCSPMKGHSHVYWYRQLPEEGLKFMVYLQKENIIDESGMPKERFSAEFPKEGPSILRIQQVVRGDSAAYFCASSQQGVPLPPQHFGDGTRLSIL.

The chain combines TRBV9 with TRBJ2-3; 7 nucleotides match TRBD2. Per germline, CDR1 SGDLS and CDR2 YYNGEE. J gave up 4 bases and V 4 bases, and 6 bases lay outside the gene matches. CDR3 length equals 14 residues. The CDR3 sequence is CASSPALAPDTQYF. CDR3 nucleotides: TGTGCCAGCAGCCCAGCACTAGCGCCAGATACGCAGTATTTT.

The CDR3 loop reads CASSAGGRETQYF. The CDR3, as DNA: TGTGCCAGCAGCGCCGGGGGTCGGGAGACCCAGTACTTC. The chain recombines TRBV9 with TRBJ2-5; TRBD2 might be the D (6 bases). CDR1 is SGDLS and CDR2 is YYNGEE in the germline V gene. The V end lost 3 bases, the J end lost 5 bases, and 11 bases lay between the germline ends. This CDR3 has 13 residues. Using reference TRBV9 and TRBJ2-5 for the parts outside the CDR3, the full variable domain is DSGVTQTPKHLITATGQRVTLRCSPRSGDLSVYWYQQSLDQGLQFLIQYYNGEERAKGNILERFSAQQFPDLHSELNLSSLELGDSALYFCASSAGGRETQYFGPGTRLLVL.

The chain carries TRBV7-3 and TRBJ2-3; 9 bases line up with TRBD2. Germline CDR1 is SGHTA and CDR2 is FQGTGA. There are 18 residues in the CDR3. Trimming cost V 1 base and J 1 base; bases outside gene matches: 9. Here the CDR3 DNA reads TGTGCCAGCAGCTTAAAACTAGCGGGCTTACCAGGCACAGATACGCAGTATTTT. Translated: CASSLKLAGLPGTDTQYF.

In its sample, this clone was seen once. The chain is built from TRBV9 and TRBJ2-1, with 10 bases aligning to TRBD1. This CDR3 comprises 16 residues. Germline-derived CDR1 and CDR2 are SGDLS and YYNGEE. With 0 bases clipped from V and 1 base from J, the junction kept 1 base outside the gene matches. CDR3 sequence (DNA): TGTGCCAGCAGCGTAGGGACAGGGGGATCCTACAATGAGCAGTTCTTC. Its protein product is CASSVGTGGSYNEQFF. Looking up the rest from reference TRBV9 and TRBJ2-1 gives the full variable domain: DSGVTQTPKHLITATGQRVTLRCSPRSGDLSVYWYQQSLDQGLQFLIQYYNGEERAKGNILERFSAQQFPDLHSELNLSSLELGDSALYFCASSVGTGGSYNEQFFGPGTRLTVL.

This clone was found a few times. The rearrangement joins TRBV19 to TRBJ2-3; 7 bases line up with TRBD2. The CDR3 length is 14 residues. V was pared by 3 bases and J by 1 base, with 1 base of the junction left unmatched. The germline V gene has CDR1 LNHDA and CDR2 SQIVND (reference sequence). CDR3 loop: CASSMGLRTDTQYF. Written as DNA, the CDR3 is TGTGCCAGTAGTATGGGACTACGCACAGATACGCAGTATTTT.

About this clone: Germline and junction disagree at one end, which may indicate a read error. CDR3 loop: CASSPTSRYDEQFF. The CDR3 bases are TGTGCCAGCAGCCCCACCTCCCGCTACGATGAGCAGTTCTTC. V and J are TRBV11-2 and TRBJ2-1, with no clear D. The CDR3 covers 14 residues. CDR1 and CDR2 (germline): SGHAT, FQNNGV. The whole variable domain, remainder taken from reference TRBV11-2 and TRBJ2-1, is EAGVAQSPRYKIIEKRQSVAFWCNPISGHATLYWYQQILGQGPKLLIQFQNNGVVDDSQLPKDRFSAERLKGVDSTLKIQPAKLEDSAVYLCASSPTSRYDEQFFGPGTRLTVL.

The chain is built from TRBV7-9 and TRBJ1-6; 7 nucleotides align to TRBD1. Per germline, CDR1 SEHNR and CDR2 FQNEAQ (reference sequence). This CDR3 has 14 amino acids. Trimming cost V 4 bases and J 9 bases; bases outside gene matches: 6. As DNA, the CDR3 is TGTGCCAGCAGCTCCGAGACAGGGTTTTCACCCCTCCACTTT. This translates into CASSSETGFSPLHF.

Worth noting for this clone: This clone may be a read error of a much larger clone one base away. This CDR3 reads CASSVKYEQYF. In DNA, the CDR3 is TGTGCCAGCAGCGTCAAATACGAGCAGTACTTC. V and J are TRBV5-6 and TRBJ2-7; D remains ambiguous. From germline, CDR1 is SGHDT and CDR2 YYEEEE. Between the trimmed V and J ends, which lost 4 bases and 4 bases, there was a span of 6 bases. The CDR3 covers 11 residues.

V and J are TRBV9 and TRBJ2-2; tentative D call: TRBD1 (5 bases). Trimming cost V 0 bases and J 6 bases, with 15 bases left between them. Germline values: CDR1 SGDLS, CDR2 YYNGEE. This CDR3 region has 16 residues. CDR3 amino acids: CASSVAPDIGAGELFF. The DNA for the CDR3 is TGTGCCAGCAGCGTAGCTCCGGACATAGGGGCCGGGGAGCTGTTTTTT. Drawing the rest from reference TRBV9 and TRBJ2-2, the complete variable domain is DSGVTQTPKHLITATGQRVTLRCSPRSGDLSVYWYQQSLDQGLQFLIQYYNGEERAKGNILERFSAQQFPDLHSELNLSSLELGDSALYFCASSVAPDIGAGELFFGEGSRLTVL.

The chain couples TRBV29-1 to TRBJ2-5, with 9 bases identical to TRBD1. Trimming cost V 4 bases and J 2 bases; bases outside gene matches: 2. Germline V gene data show CDR1 as SQVTM and CDR2 as ANQGSEA. The CDR3 is 13 residues long. The CDR3, as DNA: TGCAGCGTTGGACAGGGGGGTCAAGAGACCCAGTACTTC. This gives the protein CSVGQGGQETQYF.

The V call is TRBV7-2, the J call TRBJ2-2; the match to TRBD1 covers 11 bases. This CDR3 has 15 amino acids. With V trimmed by 5 bases and J by 7 bases, 6 bases remained unmatched. The germline CDR1 and CDR2 sequences are SGHTA and FQGNSA. The CDR3 loop is CASSPRTGGIGELFF. The CDR3 nucleotides are TGTGCCAGCAGCCCACGGACAGGGGGCATCGGGGAGCTGTTTTTT.

J is TRBJ2-4 and V is TRBV5-1, with 8 bases that match TRBD1. The trim removed 2 bases at V and 8 bases at J, leaving 9 bases unmatched. The CDR3 loop spans 15 amino acids. Germline V gives CDR1 SGHRS, CDR2 YFSETQ. The CDR3: CASSFAGGGQDIQYF. CDR3 nucleotide sequence: TGCGCCAGCAGCTTCGCAGGGGGCGGGCAGGACATTCAGTACTTC.

The chain joins TRBV18 to TRBJ2-7; 10 bases fit TRBD2. The CDR3 extends over 15 amino acids. Germline values: CDR1 KGHSH, CDR2 LQKENI. The J segment lost 0 bases and the V segment lost 6 bases, leaving 5 bases of the junction unmatched. The CDR3 loop is CASSPRTSGSYEQYF. CDR3 nucleotides: TGTGCCAGCTCCCCAAGGACTAGCGGCTCCTACGAGCAGTACTTC.

The chain recombines TRBV6-5 with TRBJ2-2; 7 bases agree with TRBD2. From germline, CDR1 is MNHEY and CDR2 SVGAGI. CDR3 length equals 12 residues. V shed 6 bases and J 5 bases; nucleotides not matched to a gene: 0. CDR3 sequence reads: CASRGGTGELFF. The CDR3 DNA sequence: TGTGCCAGCAGGGGGGGGACCGGGGAGCTGTTTTTT.

This clone has just one count. The chain carries TRBV6-5 and TRBJ1-5; the D gene is possibly TRBD1 (5 bases). Between the trimmed V and J ends, which lost 4 bases and 7 bases, there was a span of 17 bases. The CDR3 spans 15 residues. CDR1 is MNHEY and CDR2 is SVGAGI in the germline V gene. The CDR3 coding sequence is TGTGCCAGCAGTTCCGACGGGGCCGGGGGGCAGCCCCAGCATTTT. Its protein product is CASSSDGAGGQPQHF.

This clone was detected only once. V usage is TRBV14 and J usage is TRBJ2-7, with 8 bases that match TRBD1. Germline V CDR1 and CDR2: SGHDN, FVKESK. This CDR3 has 17 residues. After removal of 4 bases from V and 4 bases from J, the junction contained 15 bases not matched to a gene. CDR3 DNA sequence: TGTGCCAGCAGCCCATTGTTCGACAGGGGCTTTGCGTACGAGCAGTACTTC. It translates to CASSPLFDRGFAYEQYF. Full variable domain (remainder filled in from reference TRBV14 and TRBJ2-7): EAGVTQFPSHSVIEKGQTVTLRCDPISGHDNLYWYRRVMGKEIKFLLHFVKESKQDESGMPNNRFLAERTGGTYSTLKVQPAELEDSGVYFCASSPLFDRGFAYEQYFGPGTRLTVT.

The V and J genes are TRBV19 and TRBJ2-7, with a possible D match to TRBD2 (6 bases). Germline V lookup: CDR1 LNHDA, CDR2 SQIVND (reference sequence). This CDR3 is 14 amino acids long. Trimming took 3 bases from V and 2 from J, leaving 11 bases between them. The CDR3 nucleotides are TGTGCCAGTAGTATTGGGCAGCGGGCCTACGAGCAGTACTTC. Its protein product is CASSIGQRAYEQYF.